This passage covers 6 T cell receptor beta chains from one sample sequenced in a study of cytomegalovirus exposure and HLA in healthy donors. Amplification used 60 Vbeta primers and 13 Jbeta primers. Repertoires were generated with immunoSEQ multiplex PCR, while TCRdb's copy carries only in-frame clones and drops some. The sample consists of about 140,000 clones, 78% of them appearing once. Sequencing was performed on PBMCs. These receptors all come from a male donor in good health and CMV-seronegative.

CDR3 in amino acids: CSASPAREQYF. The CDR3 DNA reads as TGCAGTGCTAGCCCGGCGCGGGAGCAGTACTTC. The chain joins TRBV20-1 to TRBJ2-7, with D unresolved. Germline assignment: CDR1 DFQATT and CDR2 SNEGSKA (reference sequence). The germline V and J ends were trimmed by 3 bases and 7 bases, with 10 bases remaining between them. The CDR3 is 11 amino acids.

The genes are TRBV29-1 and TRBJ2-5, with a weak D call TRBD2 (6 bases). The CDR3 totals 13 residues. The V end lost 5 bases, the J end lost 4 bases, and 14 bases lay between the germline ends. CDR1 is SQVTM and CDR2 is ANQGSEA in the germline V gene. The chain's CDR3 is CSVMGEVRETQYF. In DNA, the CDR3 is TGCAGCGTTATGGGGGAGGTGAGAGAGACCCAGTACTTC.

DNA of the CDR3: TGTGCCAGCAGTCCGGGAAGTTTCTGCGAGCAGTACTTC. Protein: CASSPGSFCEQYF. The chain combines TRBV2 with TRBJ2-7; maybe TRBD2 (5 bases). The CDR3 length is 13 residues. Germline V gene sequence: CDR1 SNHLY, CDR2 FYNNEI. V shed 5 bases and J shed 6 bases, with 14 bases lying between them.

CDR3 in amino acids: CASSITGQANTEAFF. The CDR3 DNA is TGTGCCAGTAGTATAACAGGACAGGCGAACACTGAAGCTTTCTTT. The rearrangement links TRBV19 to TRBJ1-1; 7 bases are a match to TRBD1. V shed 2 bases and J 1 base; nucleotides not matched to a gene: 4. Looked up from germline, CDR1 is LNHDA and CDR2 is SQIVND (reference sequence). The CDR3 sequence is 15 residues long. The variable domain in full, completed from reference TRBV19 and TRBJ1-1, reads DGGITQSPKYLFRKEGQNVTLSCEQNLNHDAMYWYRQDPGQGLRLIYYSQIVNDFQKGDIAEGYSVSREKKESFPLTVTSAQKNPTAFYLCASSITGQANTEAFFGQGTRLTVV.

The chain joins TRBV6-6 to TRBJ1-3; a weak D match, TRBD1 (5 bases). This CDR3 has 16 residues. CDR1 MNHNY and CDR2 SVGAGI come from the germline V gene (reference sequence). V was pared by 2 bases and J by 0 bases, with 11 bases between. CDR3 coding DNA: TGTGCCAGCAGTTACGGGGGGAAAAGCTCTGGAAACACCATATATTTT. Protein sequence: CASSYGGKSSGNTIYF.

This clone was detected only once. One end of the junction fails to match germline, which may point to a read error. The chain is built from TRBV7-9 and TRBJ2-7; 7 nucleotides align to TRBD2. This CDR3 contains 17 residues. Germline values: CDR1 SEHNR, CDR2 FQNEAQ (reference sequence). The CDR3, as DNA: TGTGCCAGCGGCTTAGGTGACGGGGGGAGCCGCTCCTACGAGCAGTACTTC. As protein: CASGLGDGGSRSYEQYF.